This T cell receptor (beta chain) appears in the sequencing data of a study of Ad26.COV2.S vaccination and SARS-CoV-2 variants. Libraries were prepared by immunoSEQ multiplex PCR; TCRdb keeps only in-frame clonotypes and omits some of them. The sample includes under 150,000 clones, 70% to 90% of them seen just once. V was shortened by 7 bases and J by 3 bases, with 17 bases between the two germline ends. Germline V gene sequence: CDR1 MDHEN, CDR2 SYDVKM. The CDR3 runs 15 residues. A remark on this clone: Its antigen is unknown.

Whole-study findings and limits: Possibly, TCR breadth and depth analyses underestimated total T cell responses. Non-spike TCR breadth did not differ much between vaccine and placebo recipients. Recipients given vaccine exceeded placebo recipients in spike-specific TCR breadth. Marked by substantial breadth, spike-specific CD8+ and CD4+ T cell responses were reportedly seen after vaccination.

The material sequenced was peripheral blood, taken after recovery from COVID-19. The source of this sequence is a human donor who had recovered from COVID-19. V is TRBV28 and J is TRBJ2-3, with D possibly being TRBD2 (7 bases). The CDR3 DNA is TGTGCCAGCACCCCAGTCGGGGGGCAGACAGATACGCAGTATTTT. Translating gives CASTPVGGQTDTQYF.